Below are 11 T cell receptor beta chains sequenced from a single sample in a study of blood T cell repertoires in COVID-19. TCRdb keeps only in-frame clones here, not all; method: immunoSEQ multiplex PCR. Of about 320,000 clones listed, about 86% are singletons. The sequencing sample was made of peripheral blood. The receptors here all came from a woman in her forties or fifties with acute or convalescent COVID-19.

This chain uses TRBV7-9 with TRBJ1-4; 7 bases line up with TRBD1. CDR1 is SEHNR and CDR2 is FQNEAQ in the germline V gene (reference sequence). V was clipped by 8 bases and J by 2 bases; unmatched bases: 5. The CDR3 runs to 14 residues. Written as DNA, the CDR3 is TGTGCCAGCTCTAGGGGGCTCACTAATGAAAAACTGTTTTTT. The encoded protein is CASSRGLTNEKLFF.

CDR3 DNA sequence: TGCGCCAGCAGCTTGGTTCTTGGGGGGAGCTCTGGAAACACCATATATTTT. Its translation: CASSLVLGGSSGNTIYF. V and J are TRBV5-1 and TRBJ1-3; D is possibly TRBD1 (5 bases). CDR1 is SGHRS, CDR2 YFSETQ, per germline. This CDR3 spans 17 amino acids. The V end was cut by 0 bases, the J end by 0 bases, with 13 bases between.

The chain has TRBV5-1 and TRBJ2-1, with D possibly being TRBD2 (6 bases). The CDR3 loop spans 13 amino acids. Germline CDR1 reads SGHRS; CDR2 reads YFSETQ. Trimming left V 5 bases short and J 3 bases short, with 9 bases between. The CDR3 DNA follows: TGCGCCAGCAGGCGGGATAGCTACAATGAGCAGTTCTTC. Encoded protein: CASRRDSYNEQFF.

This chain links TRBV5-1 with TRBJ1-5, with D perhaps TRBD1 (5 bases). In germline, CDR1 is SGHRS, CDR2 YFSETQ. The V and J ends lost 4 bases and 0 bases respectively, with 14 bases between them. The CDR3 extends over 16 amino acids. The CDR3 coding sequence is TGCGCCAGCAGCCCCCTGCGGGGGTATAGCAATCAGCCCCAGCATTTT. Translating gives CASSPLRGYSNQPQHF.

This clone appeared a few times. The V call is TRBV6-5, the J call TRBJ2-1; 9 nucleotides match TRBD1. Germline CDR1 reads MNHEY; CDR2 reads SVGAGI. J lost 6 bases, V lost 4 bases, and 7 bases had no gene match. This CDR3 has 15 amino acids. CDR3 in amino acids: CASSSTRTGVNEQFF. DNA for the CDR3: TGTGCCAGCAGTTCTACCCGGACAGGGGTCAATGAGCAGTTCTTC.

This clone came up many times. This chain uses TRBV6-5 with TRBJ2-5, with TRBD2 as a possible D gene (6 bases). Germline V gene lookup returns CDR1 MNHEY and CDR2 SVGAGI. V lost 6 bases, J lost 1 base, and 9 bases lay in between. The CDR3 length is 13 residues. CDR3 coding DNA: TGTGCCAGCAGCGGGACTCGCCAAGAGACCCAGTACTTC. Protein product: CASSGTRQETQYF.

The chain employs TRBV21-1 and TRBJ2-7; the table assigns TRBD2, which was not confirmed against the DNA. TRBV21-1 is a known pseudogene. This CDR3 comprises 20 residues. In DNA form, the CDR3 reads TGTGCCAGCAGCAAAGCTATGACTCCGAATTTGGTCCCCTGTGAGTTTGAGCAGTACTTC. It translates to CASSKAMTPNLVPCEFEQYF.

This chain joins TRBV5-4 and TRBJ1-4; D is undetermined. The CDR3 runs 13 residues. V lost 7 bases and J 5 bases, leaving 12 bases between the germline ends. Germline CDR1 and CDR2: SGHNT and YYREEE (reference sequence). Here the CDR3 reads CASRPEGNEKLFF. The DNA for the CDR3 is TGTGCCAGCCGCCCGGAGGGAAATGAAAAACTGTTTTTT.

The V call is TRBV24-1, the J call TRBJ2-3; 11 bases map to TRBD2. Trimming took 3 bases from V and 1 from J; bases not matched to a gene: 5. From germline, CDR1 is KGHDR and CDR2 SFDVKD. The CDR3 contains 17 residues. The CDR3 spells CATSDRLSGGGTDTQYF. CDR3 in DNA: TGTGCCACCAGTGATCGGCTTAGCGGGGGGGGCACAGATACGCAGTATTTT.

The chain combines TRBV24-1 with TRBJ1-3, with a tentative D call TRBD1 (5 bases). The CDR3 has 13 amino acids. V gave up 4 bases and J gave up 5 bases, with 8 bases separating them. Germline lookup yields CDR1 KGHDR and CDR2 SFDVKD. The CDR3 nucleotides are TGTGCCACCAGTGAGGGGGGGAGAAACACCATATATTTT. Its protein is CATSEGGRNTIYF.

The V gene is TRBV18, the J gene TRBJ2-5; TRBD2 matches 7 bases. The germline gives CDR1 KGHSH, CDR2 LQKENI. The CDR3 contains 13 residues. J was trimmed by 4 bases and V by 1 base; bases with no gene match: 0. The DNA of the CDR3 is TGTGCCAGCTCACCACTAGCGGGAGAGACCCAGTACTTC. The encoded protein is CASSPLAGETQYF.